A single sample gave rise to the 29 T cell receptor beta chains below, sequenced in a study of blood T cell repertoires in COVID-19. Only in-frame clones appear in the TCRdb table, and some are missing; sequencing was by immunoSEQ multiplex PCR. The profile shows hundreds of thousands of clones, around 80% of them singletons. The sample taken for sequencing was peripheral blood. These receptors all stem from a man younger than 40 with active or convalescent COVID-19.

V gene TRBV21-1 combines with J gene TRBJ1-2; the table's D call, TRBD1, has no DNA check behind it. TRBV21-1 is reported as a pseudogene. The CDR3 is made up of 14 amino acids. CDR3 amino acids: CASPGVPEVRGYTF. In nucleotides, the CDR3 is TGTGCCAGCCCAGGGGTGCCGGAGGTTCGTGGCTACACCTTC.

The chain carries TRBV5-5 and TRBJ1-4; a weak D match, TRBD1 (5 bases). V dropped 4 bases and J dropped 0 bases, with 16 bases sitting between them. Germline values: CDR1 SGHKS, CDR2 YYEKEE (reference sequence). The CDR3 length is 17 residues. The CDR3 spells CASSPASGKPTNEKLFF. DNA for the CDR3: TGTGCCAGCAGCCCGGCTTCAGGGAAACCAACTAATGAAAAACTGTTTTTT.

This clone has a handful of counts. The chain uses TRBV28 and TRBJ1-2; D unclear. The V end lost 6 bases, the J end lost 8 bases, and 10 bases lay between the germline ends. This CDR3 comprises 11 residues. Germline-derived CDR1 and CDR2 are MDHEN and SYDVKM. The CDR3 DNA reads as TGTGCCAGCAGACTAGATATGGGCTACACCTTC. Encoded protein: CASRLDMGYTF.

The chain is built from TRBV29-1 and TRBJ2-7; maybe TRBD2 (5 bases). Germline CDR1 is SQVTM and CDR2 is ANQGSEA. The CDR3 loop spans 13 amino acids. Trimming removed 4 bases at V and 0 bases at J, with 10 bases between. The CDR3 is CSVAGGLSYEQYF. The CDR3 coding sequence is TGCAGCGTTGCCGGCGGACTCTCCTACGAGCAGTACTTC.

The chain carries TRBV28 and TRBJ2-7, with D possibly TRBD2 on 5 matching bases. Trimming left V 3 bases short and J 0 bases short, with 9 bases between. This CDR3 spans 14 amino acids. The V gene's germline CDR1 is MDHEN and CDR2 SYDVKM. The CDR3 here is CASSLTGFSYEQYF. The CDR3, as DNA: TGTGCCAGCAGTTTGACGGGATTCTCCTACGAGCAGTACTTC.

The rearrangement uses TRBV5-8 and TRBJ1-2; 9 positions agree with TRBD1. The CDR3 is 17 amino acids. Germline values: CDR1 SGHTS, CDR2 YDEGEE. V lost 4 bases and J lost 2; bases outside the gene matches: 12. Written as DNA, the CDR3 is TGTGCCAGCAGCGCCGGGACAGGGTTTACCGTCAACTATGGCTACACCTTC. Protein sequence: CASSAGTGFTVNYGYTF.

CDR3 residues: CASSEGGLADYEQYF. The CDR3 DNA reads TGTGCCAGCAGTGAGGGGGGACTAGCGGACTACGAGCAGTACTTC. The rearrangement joins TRBV2 to TRBJ2-7, with 11 bases identical to TRBD2. CDR1 is SNHLY and CDR2 is FYNNEI in the germline V gene. This CDR3 spans 15 amino acids. After removal of 3 bases from V and 3 bases from J, the junction contained 4 bases not matched to a gene.

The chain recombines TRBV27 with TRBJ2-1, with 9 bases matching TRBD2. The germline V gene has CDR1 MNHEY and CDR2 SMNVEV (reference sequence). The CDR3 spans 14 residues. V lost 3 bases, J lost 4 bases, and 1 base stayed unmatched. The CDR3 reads CASSFAGGYNEQFF. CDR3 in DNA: TGTGCCAGCAGTTTTGCGGGAGGGTACAATGAGCAGTTCTTC.

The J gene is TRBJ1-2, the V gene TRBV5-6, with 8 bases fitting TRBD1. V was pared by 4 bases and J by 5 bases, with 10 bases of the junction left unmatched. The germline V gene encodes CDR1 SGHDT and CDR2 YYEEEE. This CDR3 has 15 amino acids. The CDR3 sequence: CASSPGPGQAYGYTF. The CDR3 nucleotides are TGTGCCAGCAGCCCCGGGCCGGGACAGGCATATGGCTACACCTTC.

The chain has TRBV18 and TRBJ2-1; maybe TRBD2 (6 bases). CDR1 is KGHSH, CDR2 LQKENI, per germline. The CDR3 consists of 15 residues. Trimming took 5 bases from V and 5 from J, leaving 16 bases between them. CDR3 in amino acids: CASSGRTMTNNEQFF. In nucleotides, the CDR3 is TGTGCCAGCTCAGGGAGGACAATGACTAACAATGAGCAGTTCTTC.

CDR3 sequence reads: CASSQNAGGNSNQPQHF. The CDR3 nucleotides read TGTGCCAGCAGCCAAAACGCTGGAGGGAATAGCAATCAGCCCCAGCATTTT. V gene TRBV3-1 (or the pseudogene TRBV3-2) combines with J gene TRBJ1-5; no reliable D call. The V gene's germline CDR1 is LGHDT and CDR2 YNNKEL (reference sequence). The ends were cut back, 2 bases at V and 0 bases at J, with 14 bases in the middle. This CDR3 comprises 17 residues.

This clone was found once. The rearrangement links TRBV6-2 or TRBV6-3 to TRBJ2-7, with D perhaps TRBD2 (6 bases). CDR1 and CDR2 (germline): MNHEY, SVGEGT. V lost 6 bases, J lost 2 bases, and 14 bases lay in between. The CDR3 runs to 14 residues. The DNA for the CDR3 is TGTGCCAGCAGCCTGACTAGGGGCCCCTACGAGCAGTACTTC. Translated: CASSLTRGPYEQYF.

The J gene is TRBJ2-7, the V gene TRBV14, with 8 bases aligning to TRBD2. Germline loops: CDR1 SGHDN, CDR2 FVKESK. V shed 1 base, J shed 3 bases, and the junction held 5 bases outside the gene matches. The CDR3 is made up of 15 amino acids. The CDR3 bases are TGTGCCAGCAGCCAAGGGGGACTAGGGCGCTACGAGCAGTACTTC. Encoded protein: CASSQGGLGRYEQYF.

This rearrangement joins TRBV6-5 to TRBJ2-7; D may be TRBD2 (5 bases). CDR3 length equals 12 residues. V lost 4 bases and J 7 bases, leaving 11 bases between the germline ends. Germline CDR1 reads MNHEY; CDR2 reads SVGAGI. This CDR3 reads CASSSPRREQYF. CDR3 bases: TGTGCCAGCAGTTCTCCAAGGAGGGAGCAGTACTTC.

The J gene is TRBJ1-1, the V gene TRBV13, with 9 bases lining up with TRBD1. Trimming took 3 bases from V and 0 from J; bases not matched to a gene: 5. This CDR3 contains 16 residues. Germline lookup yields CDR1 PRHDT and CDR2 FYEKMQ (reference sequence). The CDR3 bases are TGTGCCAGCAGCTTCCTAGGACAGGGGATGAACACTGAAGCTTTCTTT. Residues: CASSFLGQGMNTEAFF.

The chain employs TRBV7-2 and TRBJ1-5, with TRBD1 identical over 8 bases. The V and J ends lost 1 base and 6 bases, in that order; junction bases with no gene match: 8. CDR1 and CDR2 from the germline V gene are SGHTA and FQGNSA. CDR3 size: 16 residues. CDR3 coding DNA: TGTGCCAGCAGCTTAGAGACAGGGGTTGTTAGTCAGCCCCAGCATTTT. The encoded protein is CASSLETGVVSQPQHF.

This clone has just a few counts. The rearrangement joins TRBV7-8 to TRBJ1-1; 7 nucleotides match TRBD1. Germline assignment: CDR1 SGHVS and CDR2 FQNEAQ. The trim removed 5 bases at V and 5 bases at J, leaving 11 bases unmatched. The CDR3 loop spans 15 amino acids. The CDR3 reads CASSTRDSRTTEAFF. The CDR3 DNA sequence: TGTGCCAGCAGCACCCGGGACAGTAGAACTACTGAAGCTTTCTTT.

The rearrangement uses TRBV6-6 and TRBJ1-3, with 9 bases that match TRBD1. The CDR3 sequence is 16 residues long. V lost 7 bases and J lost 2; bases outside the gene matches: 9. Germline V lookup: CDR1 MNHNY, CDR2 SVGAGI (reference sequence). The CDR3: CASKTAGTGTGNTIYF. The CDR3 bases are TGTGCCAGCAAAACGGCCGGGACAGGGACTGGAAACACCATATATTTT.

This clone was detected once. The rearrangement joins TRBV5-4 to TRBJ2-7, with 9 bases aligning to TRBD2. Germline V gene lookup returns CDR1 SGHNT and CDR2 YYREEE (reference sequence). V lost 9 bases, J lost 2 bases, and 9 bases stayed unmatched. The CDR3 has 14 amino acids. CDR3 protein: CATKLAGAAYEQYF. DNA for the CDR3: TGTGCCACCAAGTTAGCGGGAGCAGCCTACGAGCAGTACTTC.

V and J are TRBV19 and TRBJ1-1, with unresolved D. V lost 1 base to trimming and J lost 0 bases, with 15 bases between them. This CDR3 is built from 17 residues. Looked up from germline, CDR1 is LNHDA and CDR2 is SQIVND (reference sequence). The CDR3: CASSIGWSPTVNTEAFF. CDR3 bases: TGTGCCAGTAGTATAGGGTGGTCGCCTACAGTGAACACTGAAGCTTTCTTT.

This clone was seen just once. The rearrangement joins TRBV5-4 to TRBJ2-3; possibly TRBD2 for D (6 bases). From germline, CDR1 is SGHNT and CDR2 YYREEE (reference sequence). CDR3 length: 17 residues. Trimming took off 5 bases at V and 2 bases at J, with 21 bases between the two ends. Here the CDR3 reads CASSYLGGGLPTDTQYF. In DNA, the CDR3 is TGTGCCAGCAGTTATCTGGGCGGAGGACTACCCACAGATACGCAGTATTTT.

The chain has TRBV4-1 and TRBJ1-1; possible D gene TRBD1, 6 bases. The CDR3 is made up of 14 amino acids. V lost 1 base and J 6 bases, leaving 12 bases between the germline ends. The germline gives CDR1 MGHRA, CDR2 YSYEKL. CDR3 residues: CASSQVLRGPEAFF. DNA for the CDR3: TGCGCCAGCAGCCAAGTCCTCAGGGGCCCTGAAGCTTTCTTT.

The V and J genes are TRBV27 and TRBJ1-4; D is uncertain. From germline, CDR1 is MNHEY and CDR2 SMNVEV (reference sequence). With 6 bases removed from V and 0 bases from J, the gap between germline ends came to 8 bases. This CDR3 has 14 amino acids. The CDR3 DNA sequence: TGTGCCAGCAGGCCCGGGGCAACTAATGAAAAACTGTTTTTT. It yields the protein CASRPGATNEKLFF.

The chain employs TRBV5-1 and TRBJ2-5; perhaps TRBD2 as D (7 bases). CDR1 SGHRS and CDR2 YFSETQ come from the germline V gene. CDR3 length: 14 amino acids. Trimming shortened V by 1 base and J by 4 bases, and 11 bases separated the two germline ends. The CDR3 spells CASSLRGAIETQYF. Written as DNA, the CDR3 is TGCGCCAGCAGCTTGCGGGGGGCCATAGAGACCCAGTACTTC.

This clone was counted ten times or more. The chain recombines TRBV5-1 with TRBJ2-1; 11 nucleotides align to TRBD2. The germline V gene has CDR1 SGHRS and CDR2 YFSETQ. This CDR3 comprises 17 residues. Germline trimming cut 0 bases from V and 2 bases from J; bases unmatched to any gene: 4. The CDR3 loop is CASSLAVTSGTYNEQFF. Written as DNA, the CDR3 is TGCGCCAGCAGCTTGGCGGTGACTAGCGGGACCTACAATGAGCAGTTCTTC.

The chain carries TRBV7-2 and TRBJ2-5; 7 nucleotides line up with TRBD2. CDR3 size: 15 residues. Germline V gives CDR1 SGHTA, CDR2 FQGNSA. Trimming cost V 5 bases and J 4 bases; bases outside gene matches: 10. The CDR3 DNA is TGTGCCAGCAGCGGGGGGGAAGGAGGGAGAGAGACCCAGTACTTC. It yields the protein CASSGGEGGRETQYF.

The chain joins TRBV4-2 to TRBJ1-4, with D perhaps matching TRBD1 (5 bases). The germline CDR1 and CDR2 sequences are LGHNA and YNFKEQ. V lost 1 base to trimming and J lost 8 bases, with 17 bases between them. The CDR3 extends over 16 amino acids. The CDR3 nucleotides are TGTGCCAGCAGCCAAGGGGGGGGACTCCTCGGGGAAAAACTGTTTTTT. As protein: CASSQGGGLLGEKLFF.

The CDR3 DNA follows: TGTGCCAGCAGTTTTTACGGCAGGGGGACAAATCAGCCCCAGCATTTT. This encodes CASSFYGRGTNQPQHF. The chain joins TRBV28 to TRBJ1-5; 7 bases are shared with TRBD1. V shed 3 bases and J 4 bases; nucleotides not matched to a gene: 9. Germline loops: CDR1 MDHEN, CDR2 SYDVKM. The CDR3 contains 16 residues.

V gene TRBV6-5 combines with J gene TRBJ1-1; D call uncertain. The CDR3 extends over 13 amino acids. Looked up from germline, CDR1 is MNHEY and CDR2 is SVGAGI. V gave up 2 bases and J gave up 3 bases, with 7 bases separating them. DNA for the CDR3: TGTGCCAGCAGTTACCGAGAGGACACTGAAGCTTTCTTT. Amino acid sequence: CASSYREDTEAFF.